The 28 T cell receptor beta chains in this list originate from one sample, sequenced in a study of T cell changes during pregnancy in multiple sclerosis. Here immunoSEQ multiplex PCR was the method, and the copy in TCRdb shows in-frame clones only, minus some. This table holds about 38,000 clones, roughly 89% found once. This specimen consisted of CD4+ T cells from peripheral blood mononuclear cells, obtained before pregnancy. These receptors were obtained from a female donor with multiple sclerosis, enrolled in a pregnancy study.

The chain is built from TRBV20-1 and TRBJ2-1; TRBD1 might be the D (5 bases). Trimming stripped 3 bases from V and 15 bases from J, with 15 bases between. This CDR3 is 11 amino acids long. Per germline, CDR1 DFQATT and CDR2 SNEGSKA (reference sequence). CDR3 region: CSARHTGPRFF. In DNA form, the CDR3 reads TGCAGTGCTAGGCATACAGGCCCCCGGTTCTTC.

The chain combines TRBV4-2 with TRBJ2-7, with 11 bases aligning to TRBD2. The CDR3 runs 16 residues. After removal of 0 bases from V and 2 bases from J, the junction contained 3 bases not matched to a gene. Germline CDR1 reads LGHNA; CDR2 reads YNFKEQ. The CDR3 reads CASSQDGSGGAYEQYF. The CDR3 DNA is TGTGCCAGCAGCCAAGATGGTAGCGGGGGGGCCTACGAGCAGTACTTC.

This chain connects TRBV27 to TRBJ2-1; 12 bases agree with TRBD1. Per germline, CDR1 MNHEY and CDR2 SMNVEV (reference sequence). With V trimmed by 3 bases and J by 12 bases, 12 bases remained unmatched. This CDR3 comprises 16 residues. The CDR3 nucleotides read TGTGCCAGCAGTTTCCCGCCGGGACAGGGGGCGCTTGGGCAGTTCTTC. It yields the protein CASSFPPGQGALGQFF.

The V call is TRBV6-1, the J call TRBJ1-2; 9 bases agree with TRBD1. The CDR3 contains 14 residues. V gave up 8 bases and J gave up 5 bases; unmatched junction bases: 9. Germline CDR1 and CDR2: MNHNS and SASEGT. CDR3 coding DNA: TGTGCCAGCGAACCGGGACAGGGTGTTTATGGCTACACCTTC. Translating gives CASEPGQGVYGYTF.

The V and J genes are TRBV19 and TRBJ2-2, with D hard to call. CDR3 size: 15 residues. V lost 1 base to trimming and J lost 3 bases, with 9 bases between them. Germline V lookup: CDR1 LNHDA, CDR2 SQIVND (reference sequence). CDR3: CASSIGQAHTGELFF. CDR3 nucleotides: TGTGCCAGTAGTATAGGGCAGGCACACACCGGGGAGCTGTTTTTT.

The chain couples TRBV9 to TRBJ2-6; D is possibly TRBD1 (6 bases). With 4 bases removed from V and 2 bases from J, the gap between germline ends came to 10 bases. The CDR3 is 15 residues long. Germline V gene lookup returns CDR1 SGDLS and CDR2 YYNGEE. The CDR3 DNA follows: TGTGCCAGCAGCAAACAGGGCGCTGGGGCCAACGTCCTGACTTTC. It translates to CASSKQGAGANVLTF.

J is TRBJ2-1 and V is TRBV7-9; 11 bases line up with TRBD1. The CDR3 is made up of 17 amino acids. V shed 5 bases, J shed 6 bases, and the junction held 12 bases outside the gene matches. The germline V gene encodes CDR1 SEHNR and CDR2 FQNEAQ (reference sequence). CDR3 coding DNA: TGTGCCAGCAGCCGGAGAAGAATAGGACAGGGGGCCAATGAGCAGTTCTTC. Protein: CASSRRRIGQGANEQFF.

The rearrangement joins TRBV29-1 to TRBJ2-7, with a tentative D call TRBD1 (6 bases). The length of the CDR3 is 14 residues. The V gene lost 4 bases and the J gene lost 5 bases, with 18 bases spanning the gap. CDR1 is SQVTM, CDR2 ANQGSEA, per germline. CDR3 DNA: TGCAGCGTTGCCGATCGGGCAACAGGGAACGAGCAGTACTTC. Translating gives CSVADRATGNEQYF.

V is TRBV5-4 and J is TRBJ2-5, with TRBD2 as a possible D gene (6 bases). CDR1 is SGHNT, CDR2 YYREEE, per germline (reference sequence). This CDR3 spans 16 amino acids. V shed 2 bases and J shed 2 bases, with 16 bases lying between them. CDR3 in amino acids: CASSFRTGTAQETQYF. CDR3 coding DNA: TGTGCCAGCAGCTTTAGAACCGGGACTGCTCAAGAGACCCAGTACTTC.

The V and J genes are TRBV7-6 and TRBJ2-5, with D possibly being TRBD2 (5 bases). This CDR3 is built from 12 residues. Trimming left V 5 bases short and J 5 bases short, with 9 bases between. Germline CDR1 SGHVS, CDR2 FNYEAQ. This chain's CDR3 is CASSRGKETQYF. Here the CDR3 DNA reads TGTGCCAGCAGCCGAGGGAAGGAGACCCAGTACTTC.

In this sample, this clone turned up once. The chain carries TRBV2 and TRBJ1-1; 7 nucleotides align to TRBD1. Germline loops: CDR1 SNHLY, CDR2 FYNNEI. This CDR3 comprises 13 residues. Losses at the gene ends were 5 bases for V and 4 bases for J; bases not matched to a gene: 4. The CDR3: CASSKDRATEAFF. In nucleotides, the CDR3 is TGTGCCAGCAGTAAAGACAGGGCCACTGAAGCTTTCTTT.

This clone was counted only a few times. The gene calls are TRBV6-1 and TRBJ1-2, with D unresolved. CDR3 length: 16 amino acids. Trimming shortened V by 4 bases and J by 8 bases, and 23 bases separated the two germline ends. The germline gives CDR1 MNHNS, CDR2 SASEGT. In DNA, the CDR3 is TGTGCCAGCAGTGGAGGATGGCGCCGTAGGAGCTACGGCTACACCTTC. Its translation: CASSGGWRRRSYGYTF.

This chain links TRBV11-2 with TRBJ2-5, with 8 bases lining up with TRBD2. This CDR3 comprises 16 residues. The germline V gene has CDR1 SGHAT and CDR2 FQNNGV. V was clipped by 5 bases and J by 2 bases; unmatched bases: 10. CDR3 sequence: CASSPWRGEKQETQYF. The CDR3 DNA is TGTGCCAGCAGCCCTTGGCGGGGGGAGAAGCAAGAGACCCAGTACTTC.

The V call is TRBV28, the J call TRBJ1-1; D gene unclear. V was cut by 5 bases and J by 7 bases, with 8 bases left in between. Germline lookup yields CDR1 MDHEN and CDR2 SYDVKM. There are 11 residues in the CDR3. The CDR3 spells CASSPLLEAFF. CDR3 DNA: TGTGCCAGCAGTCCCCTCCTTGAAGCTTTCTTT.

V is TRBV20-1 and J is TRBJ2-3; no clear D gene. From germline, CDR1 is DFQATT and CDR2 SNEGSKA (reference sequence). V was shortened by 6 bases and J by 3 bases, with 7 bases between the two germline ends. This CDR3 has 11 amino acids. Here the CDR3 reads CSAEQTDTQYF. The CDR3 DNA reads TGCAGTGCGGAACAGACAGATACGCAGTATTTT.

The V call is TRBV4-1, the J call TRBJ2-5; D perhaps matches TRBD1 (6 bases). The CDR3 extends over 15 amino acids. The V and J ends lost 4 bases and 4 bases respectively, with 16 bases between them. Germline-derived CDR1 and CDR2 are MGHRA and YSYEKL. This CDR3 reads CASSPGPGVGETQYF. The CDR3 DNA follows: TGCGCCAGCAGCCCGGGGCCAGGGGTAGGAGAGACCCAGTACTTC.

The genes are TRBV6-1 and TRBJ2-7; 9 bases fit TRBD1. Losses at the gene ends were 5 bases for V and 6 bases for J; bases not matched to a gene: 5. This CDR3 is built from 13 residues. Germline V gene sequence: CDR1 MNHNS, CDR2 SASEGT. CDR3 bases: TGTGCCAGCAGTTGGGACAGGGATGGCGAGCAGTACTTC. It translates to CASSWDRDGEQYF.

CDR3 sequence (DNA): TGCAGCGCTAGGACAGGGGATCAGCCCCAGCATTTT. It is translated as CSARTGDQPQHF. J is TRBJ1-5 and V is TRBV29-1, with 9 positions matching TRBD1. J was trimmed by 5 bases and V by 7 bases; bases with no gene match: 3. CDR1 is SQVTM, CDR2 ANQGSEA, per germline. The CDR3 is 12 residues long.

This clone occurred a few times. The chain links TRBV6-6 to TRBJ1-1; possibly TRBD1 for D (5 bases). The CDR3 length is 12 residues. V gave up 6 bases and J gave up 5 bases, with 10 bases separating them. The germline gives CDR1 MNHNY, CDR2 SVGAGI (reference sequence). The CDR3 DNA sequence: TGTGCCAGCAGCAGGGATCGGACTGAAGCTTTCTTT. Its protein is CASSRDRTEAFF.

The chain combines TRBV7-9 with TRBJ2-7; tentative D call: TRBD2 (6 bases). Trimming pared 0 bases from V and 6 bases from J, leaving 15 bases between. The length of the CDR3 is 15 residues. Germline V gene lookup returns CDR1 SEHNR and CDR2 FQNEAQ (reference sequence). Here the CDR3 reads CASSLAEGLEREQYF. CDR3 sequence (DNA): TGTGCCAGCAGCTTAGCGGAGGGACTTGAACGCGAGCAGTACTTC.

The gene calls are TRBV5-1 and TRBJ2-3, with TRBD2 matching over 11 bases. V shed 2 bases, J shed 1 base, and the junction held 9 bases outside the gene matches. The CDR3 length is 18 residues. Germline V gives CDR1 SGHRS, CDR2 YFSETQ. The CDR3 bases are TGCGCCAGCAGCTTCGGTCTAGCGGGGGGAGGAGGCACAGATACGCAGTATTTT. It encodes CASSFGLAGGGGTDTQYF. Full variable domain (rest looked up from reference TRBV5-1 and TRBJ2-3): KAGVTQTPRYLIKTRGQQVTLSCSPISGHRSVSWYQQTPGQGLQFLFEYFSETQRNKGNFPGRFSGRQFSNSRSEMNVSTLELGDSALYLCASSFGLAGGGGTDTQYFGPGTRLTVL.

V and J are TRBV18 and TRBJ2-3, with 9 bases fitting TRBD1. Germline-derived CDR1 and CDR2 are KGHSH and LQKENI. This CDR3 has 15 amino acids. The J segment lost 2 bases and the V segment lost 6 bases, leaving 6 bases of the junction unmatched. The CDR3, as DNA: TGTGCCAGCTCTCGCGGGGACAGGGCCACAGATACGCAGTATTTT. This translates into CASSRGDRATDTQYF.

This chain joins TRBV2 and TRBJ1-2, with D maybe TRBD1 (6 bases). Germline CDR1 is SNHLY and CDR2 is FYNNEI. The CDR3 runs to 14 residues. The V end lost 7 bases, the J end lost 6 bases, and 18 bases lay between the germline ends. CDR3 coding DNA: TGTGCCAGCACCTGGGGGGGGGCGCTTCATGGCTACACCTTC. Translated, it gives CASTWGGALHGYTF.

This clone is a singleton in its sample. A much larger clone differs from this one at a single base, so this may be a read error. The V gene is TRBV11-2, the J gene TRBJ1-2, with TRBD1 identical over 7 bases. Per germline, CDR1 SGHAT and CDR2 FQNNGV. The trim removed 5 bases at V and 2 bases at J, leaving 2 bases unmatched. The CDR3 covers 13 residues. The DNA of the CDR3 is TGTGCCAGCAGCCCGGACAGGAACTATGGCTACACCTTC. This codes for CASSPDRNYGYTF. Complete variable domain (other parts from reference TRBV11-2 and TRBJ1-2): EAGVAQSPRYKIIEKRQSVAFWCNPISGHATLYWYQQILGQGPKLLIQFQNNGVVDDSQLPKDRFSAERLKGVDSTLKIQPAKLEDSAVYLCASSPDRNYGYTFGSGTRLTVV.

The CDR3 protein is CASRTGGGYDQPQHF. The CDR3 coding sequence is TGTGCCAGCAGGACAGGGGGTGGGTACGATCAGCCCCAGCATTTT. The rearrangement links TRBV2 to TRBJ1-5; TRBD1 matches at 9 bases. Trimming took 6 bases from V and 5 from J; bases not matched to a gene: 8. Germline V gene lookup returns CDR1 SNHLY and CDR2 FYNNEI. The CDR3 totals 15 residues.

This sequence joins TRBV7-2 and TRBJ2-3; D is unresolved. Germline assignment: CDR1 SGHTA and CDR2 FQGNSA. The ends were cut back, 2 bases at V and 6 bases at J, with 6 bases in the middle. The CDR3 consists of 12 residues. Here the CDR3 reads CASSLTWDTQYF. The CDR3 DNA sequence: TGTGCCAGCAGCTTAACTTGGGATACGCAGTATTTT.

This clone appeared once. This chain links TRBV10-3 with TRBJ2-2; 9 bases line up with TRBD1. Germline CDR1 ENHRY, CDR2 SYGVKD. This CDR3 is 17 amino acids long. The ends lost 4 bases at V and 1 base at J; junction bases unmatched: 7. The DNA for the CDR3 is TGTGCCATCAGTGCCGGGACAGGGTCGAAGAACACCGGGGAGCTGTTTTTT. It codes for CAISAGTGSKNTGELFF.

Here the CDR3 reads CASSPGTSGGLEQFF. Here the CDR3 DNA reads TGTGCCAGCTCACCCGGGACTAGCGGGGGTCTGGAGCAGTTCTTC. The J gene is TRBJ2-1, the V gene TRBV18; TRBD2 matches at 14 bases. This CDR3 has 15 amino acids. V gave up 3 bases and J gave up 10 bases; unmatched junction bases: 5. The germline V gene encodes CDR1 KGHSH and CDR2 LQKENI.